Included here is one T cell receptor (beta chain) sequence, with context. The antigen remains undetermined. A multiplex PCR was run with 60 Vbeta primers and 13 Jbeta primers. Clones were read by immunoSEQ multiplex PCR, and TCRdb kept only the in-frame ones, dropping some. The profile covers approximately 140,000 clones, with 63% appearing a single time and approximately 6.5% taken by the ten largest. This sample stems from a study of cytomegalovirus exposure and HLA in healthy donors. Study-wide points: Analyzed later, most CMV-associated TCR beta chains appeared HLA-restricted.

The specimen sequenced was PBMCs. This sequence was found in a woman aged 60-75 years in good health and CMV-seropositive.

The CDR3 loop is CAISDPTRASGRESQETQYF. In DNA form, the CDR3 reads TGTGCCATCAGTGACCCCACCCGGGCTAGCGGGAGAGAGAGCCAAGAGACCCAGTACTTC. The gene calls are TRBV10-3 and TRBJ2-5; 10 positions match TRBD2. This CDR3 is built from 20 residues. Germline CDR1 and CDR2: ENHRY and SYGVKD. V trimming: 3 bases; J trimming: 1 base; junction bases outside the gene matches: 17.